This is a list of T cell receptor beta chains from one sample in a study of blood T cells in healthy people across ages. TCRdb passed the 5' RACE reads through MiXCR, listing each CDR3 protein once. Of around 820,000 distinct CDR3 sequences in the sample, roughly 25% were seen once. This same sample was also part of a study on T cells of mothers and their children.

The sample was blood. The source of these receptors is a boy between 10 and 17 years old in good health. The CDR3 runs from the conserved cysteine through the conserved F or W. Clone size is given for some rows only: seen once, a few or many times, or a class if the clone is expanded.

clone_size	j_call	v_call	cdr3_aa
-	TRBJ1-2	TRBV19	CASSISQGVSKGYTF
-	TRBJ1-2	TRBV12-3/TRBV12-4	CASSLGREAYGYTF
few	TRBJ2-4	TRBV7-9	CAISSRGTLGNIQYF
few	TRBJ2-1	TRBV10-3	CAISEKGEGYNEQFF
few	TRBJ2-6	TRBV7-8	CASSLFWDRGPGANVLTF
-	TRBJ2-1	TRBV4-3	CASSQADSDTEQFF
few	-	TRBV28	CASNIDRKSSYEQYF
-	TRBJ2-5	TRBV5-6	CASSSGLAYQETQYF
once	-	TRBV12-3/TRBV12-4	CASSLNNPVYEQYF
-	TRBJ2-1	TRBV13	CASSFSDIAYNEQFF
-	TRBJ2-5	TRBV15	CATSRTGPGETQYF
-	TRBJ2-5	TRBV29-1	CSVVGAAYEQNF
few	-	TRBV7-2	CASSLDLENYEQYF
few	TRBJ2-3	TRBV20-1	CSALSGGATDTQYF
few	TRBJ2-5	TRBV20-1	CSARVAIPKETQYF
few	TRBJ1-1	TRBV7-9	CSHDTEAFF
few	TRBJ2-5	TRBV20-1	CSAGSRDRVRAQYF
many	TRBJ2-7	TRBV7-9	CASSPNPRGPSSYEQYF
-	TRBJ2-5	TRBV5-4	CASSARNQETQYF
-	TRBJ2-2	TRBV7-7	CASTTTAGGTGELFF
few	TRBJ2-5	TRBV3-1	CASSRPGLVQETQYF